A selection of T cell receptor beta chains follows, all from one sample in a study of blood T cell repertoires in COVID-19. Sequencing was performed with immunoSEQ multiplex PCR; in TCRdb, only in-frame clones are kept and a portion is missing. The sample contains 200,000 to 250,000 clones, approximately 83% of which appear only once. The sequenced material came from peripheral blood. The receptors derive from a woman younger than 45 who had recovered from COVID-19. Each CDR3 is given with its conserved first and last residue. D genes are given only for firm matches. Clone size is shown for a subset of rows, as once, few, many or a class of expanded clone.

DNA: TGTGCCAGCAGACCCAAACACCCGACTAGCGGGAGCACAGATACGCAGTATTTT
CDR3: CASRPKHPTSGSTDTQYF
D: TRBD2
length: 18
J: TRBJ2-3
V: TRBV4-2
size: NA

DNA: TGCAGTGCTAGTCTTCGAGCGGGGGGGGGCTACGAGCAGTACTTC
CDR3: CSASLRAGGGYEQYF
D: TRBD2
length: 15
J: TRBJ2-7
V: TRBV20-1
size: NA

DNA: TGTGCCAGCAGTTACTCGTCTTTCTACGAGCAGTACTTC
CDR3: CASSYSSFYEQYF
D: NA
length: 13
J: TRBJ2-7
V: TRBV6-5
size: NA

DNA: TGTGCCAGCAGTGAAAGGGGCGCAGGCAATCAGCCCCAGCATTTT
CDR3: CASSERGAGNQPQHF
D: NA
length: 15
J: TRBJ1-5
V: TRBV6-1
size: NA

DNA: TGTGCCAGCAGCCAAGGTGGGGGACAGGGGGCACGGGGCTACACCTTC
CDR3: CASSQGGGQGARGYTF
D: TRBD1
length: 16
J: TRBJ1-2
V: TRBV3-1/TRBV3-2
size: NA

DNA: TGCGCCAGCAGCTTGGGCGAGGGGGCCAGCAATCAGCCCCAGCATTTT
CDR3: CASSLGEGASNQPQHF
D: TRBD1
length: 16
J: TRBJ1-5
V: TRBV5-1
size: NA

DNA: TGTGCCAGCAGTCCTCGACTAGCGCGAGAGACCCAGTACTTC
CDR3: CASSPRLARETQYF
D: TRBD2
length: 14
J: TRBJ2-5
V: TRBV27
size: NA

DNA: TGTGCCTGGAGTCGGGTTGCTGGAAACACCATATATTTT
CDR3: CAWSRVAGNTIYF
D: NA
length: 13
J: TRBJ1-3
V: TRBV30
size: NA

DNA: TGTGCCAGTCATTTAAAGCCCGGGGGTGAAGCTTTCTTT
CDR3: CASHLKPGGEAFF
D: NA
length: 13
J: TRBJ1-1
V: TRBV2
size: NA

DNA: TGTGCCAGCAGCGGTGGACAGGGGGCGAACACTGAAGCTTTCTTT
CDR3: CASSGGQGANTEAFF
D: TRBD1
length: 15
J: TRBJ1-1
V: TRBV7-9
size: NA

DNA: TGTGCCAGCAGCGTCACCTTAAAGAGGAGTAGCGGGAGAGGCACAGATACGCAGTATTTT
CDR3: CASSVTLKRSSGRGTDTQYF
D: TRBD2
length: 20
J: TRBJ2-3
V: TRBV9
size: NA

DNA: TGTGCCAGCAGTTACTCATCTAGCGGGAGTATCAATGAGCAGTTCTTC
CDR3: CASSYSSSGSINEQFF
D: TRBD2
length: 16
J: TRBJ2-1
V: TRBV6-5
size: NA

DNA: TGTGCCAGCAGACCGGGACAGGGTATTTACGAGCAGTACTTC
CDR3: CASRPGQGIYEQYF
D: TRBD1
length: 14
J: TRBJ2-7
V: TRBV7-2
size: NA

DNA: TGTGCCAGCAGCCATTACAAGGACAGCTACAATGAGCAGTTCTTC
CDR3: CASSHYKDSYNEQFF
D: NA
length: 15
J: TRBJ2-1
V: TRBV14
size: NA

DNA: TGTGCCAGCAGGCCAACTTGGGCCACTGAAGCTTTCTTT
CDR3: CASRPTWATEAFF
D: NA
length: 13
J: TRBJ1-1
V: TRBV2
size: NA

DNA: TGTGCCAGCAGTTTAACTCTTCTCTCCTACGAGCAGTACTTC
CDR3: CASSLTLLSYEQYF
D: NA
length: 14
J: TRBJ2-7
V: TRBV27
size: NA

DNA: TGTGCCAGCAGTGATCAACAGCCGAATTCACCCCTCCACTTT
CDR3: CASSDQQPNSPLHF
D: NA
length: 14
J: TRBJ1-6
V: TRBV6-1
size: NA

DNA: TGTGCCAGCAGCCCAGCGGGAGGGCCCTACGAGCAGTACTTC
CDR3: CASSPAGGPYEQYF
D: TRBD2
length: 14
J: TRBJ2-7
V: TRBV27
size: NA

DNA: TGTGCCTGGAGTTTGGGACAGGGAGGCACTGAAGCTTTCTTT
CDR3: CAWSLGQGGTEAFF
D: TRBD1
length: 14
J: TRBJ1-1
V: TRBV30
size: NA

DNA: TGTGCCAGCTCACCACCTATGTCTGGAAACACCATATATTTT
CDR3: CASSPPMSGNTIYF
D: NA
length: 14
J: TRBJ1-3
V: TRBV18
size: NA

DNA: TGTGCCAGCTCACCGGTTATACAGGCAGATACGCAGTATTTT
CDR3: CASSPVIQADTQYF
D: NA
length: 14
J: TRBJ2-3
V: TRBV18
size: NA

DNA: TGCGCCAGCAGCTTAAGCTTTGGGGGGAACCAGCCCCAGCATTTT
CDR3: CASSLSFGGNQPQHF
D: NA
length: 15
J: TRBJ1-5
V: TRBV5-1
size: NA

DNA: TGCGCCAGCCGCCTCACTATCCTCTCCTACAATGAGCAGTTCTTC
CDR3: CASRLTILSYNEQFF
D: NA
length: 15
J: TRBJ2-1
V: TRBV5-1
size: NA

DNA: TGCGCCAGCAGCTCTTGGACAGGCAGCGCTGAAGCTTTCTTT
CDR3: CASSSWTGSAEAFF
D: TRBD1
length: 14
J: TRBJ1-1
V: TRBV5-1
size: NA

DNA: TGCGCCAGCAGCTTTACAGGGGAGAAGGGGACCCAGTACTTC
CDR3: CASSFTGEKGTQYF
D: TRBD1
length: 14
J: TRBJ2-5
V: TRBV5-1
size: NA

DNA: TGTGCCAGCAGCACGGACGTGAGGGATTCACCCCTCCACTTT
CDR3: CASSTDVRDSPLHF
D: NA
length: 14
J: TRBJ1-6
V: TRBV7-9
size: NA

DNA: TGCAGCGTTGATGACGGGACAGATTTTGGCTACACCTTC
CDR3: CSVDDGTDFGYTF
D: TRBD1
length: 13
J: TRBJ1-2
V: TRBV29-1
size: once

DNA: TGCAGCGTTGAGGATGGACAGGGAAACACTGAAGCTTTCTTT
CDR3: CSVEDGQGNTEAFF
D: TRBD1
length: 14
J: TRBJ1-1
V: TRBV29-1
size: NA

DNA: TGTGCCAGCAGCCAAGGAGGGACCGGGACTTCTGCGGTCTTC
CDR3: CASSQGGTGTSAVF
D: NA
length: 14
J: TRBJ2-1
V: TRBV3-1/TRBV3-2
size: NA

DNA: TGTGCCAGCAGCTTCTCAGGTGGTAGGGAGACCCAGTACTTC
CDR3: CASSFSGGRETQYF
D: NA
length: 14
J: TRBJ2-5
V: TRBV5-4
size: NA

DNA: TGCGCCAGCGGACTAGCGGGAGGGAACAATGAGCAGTTCTTC
CDR3: CASGLAGGNNEQFF
D: TRBD2
length: 14
J: TRBJ2-1
V: TRBV5-1
size: NA

DNA: TGTGCCATCAGTGAGTCAAGAGGGTTCCCAAAATCTGGGGCCAACGTCCTGACTTTC
CDR3: CAISESRGFPKSGANVLTF
D: NA
length: 19
J: TRBJ2-6
V: TRBV10-3
size: NA

DNA: TGTGCCAGTAAGTTGCCGGGACCCGAACAGGGGGCCCAGCATTTT
CDR3: CASKLPGPEQGAQHF
D: TRBD1
length: 15
J: TRBJ1-5
V: TRBV19
size: NA

DNA: TGTGCCAGCAGCCAAGATTTTAGCGGGGCAGGGCCCCAGCATTTT
CDR3: CASSQDFSGAGPQHF
D: NA
length: 15
J: TRBJ1-5
V: TRBV3-1/TRBV3-2
size: NA

DNA: TGTGCCAGCAGCTTAGGACAGGATTCACCCCTCCACTTT
CDR3: CASSLGQDSPLHF
D: TRBD1
length: 13
J: TRBJ1-6
V: TRBV5-4
size: NA

DNA: TGTGCCAGCAGCCAGCGACTCCTCCCCGGGGAGACCCAGTACTTC
CDR3: CASSQRLLPGETQYF
D: NA
length: 15
J: TRBJ2-5
V: TRBV11-2
size: NA

DNA: TGTGCCAGTAGTATAATGGCAGGGGAAGCTTTCTTT
CDR3: CASSIMAGEAFF
D: NA
length: 12
J: TRBJ1-1
V: TRBV19
size: NA

DNA: TGCGCCAGCAGTGAGTTCGCCGGGACAGGGGGAAAAGAGACCCAGTACTTC
CDR3: CASSEFAGTGGKETQYF
D: TRBD1
length: 17
J: TRBJ2-5
V: TRBV10-1
size: NA

DNA: TGTGCCAGCAGCTTGTCCGGGACAGGTGACTCCAGTGGTCGGAACTATGGCTACACCTTC
CDR3: CASSLSGTGDSSGRNYGYTF
D: TRBD1
length: 20
J: TRBJ1-2
V: TRBV7-6
size: NA

DNA: TGTGCCAGCAGCCAAGATCTGTACAGGTTGAACACTGAAGCTTTCTTT
CDR3: CASSQDLYRLNTEAFF
D: NA
length: 16
J: TRBJ1-1
V: TRBV3-1/TRBV3-2
size: once

DNA: TGCGCCAGCAGTGATGCAGGGGGCGCCGATACGCAGTATTTT
CDR3: CASSDAGGADTQYF
D: TRBD1
length: 14
J: TRBJ2-3
V: TRBV10-1
size: NA

DNA: TGTGCCATCAGGAAGCGGGAGGGCCAGTACGAGCAGTACTTC
CDR3: CAIRKREGQYEQYF
D: TRBD2
length: 14
J: TRBJ2-7
V: TRBV10-3
size: once